Presented here are 25 T cell receptor beta chains from one specimen sequenced in a study of shared clonotypes between healthy human individuals. The naive CD8 population came from CD45RO-negative cells selected for CCR7, without terminally differentiated effector memory CD45RA+ cells. The data were produced by immunoSEQ multiplex PCR, yet TCRdb's version contains in-frame clones alone and is incomplete. The repertoire has roughly 1,800,000 clones, just under 95% of them found once; the top ten carry roughly 1.2%. The sample was naive CD8+ T cells sorted from blood. All receptors derive from a young man in good health.

V is TRBV10-1 and J is TRBJ1-5; D unclear. V was clipped by 6 bases and J by 3 bases, with 12 bases between them. This CDR3 comprises 14 residues. Germline assignment: CDR1 WNHNN and CDR2 SYGVQD (reference sequence). DNA for the CDR3: TGCGCCAGCAGCCCCGAAGGAATCAATCAGCCCCAGCATTTT. Translated: CASSPEGINQPQHF.

The chain combines TRBV6-5 with TRBJ1-2; D is possibly TRBD1 (5 bases). The CDR3 is 14 residues long. Trimming cost V 5 bases and J 0 bases, with 10 bases left between them. The germline V gene has CDR1 MNHEY and CDR2 SVGAGI. The CDR3 DNA is TGTGCCAGCAGTAACCGGGGCACTAACTATGGCTACACCTTC. Translating it yields CASSNRGTNYGYTF.

The chain has TRBV28 and TRBJ2-1; possible D gene TRBD1, 8 bases. Between the trimmed V and J ends, which lost 5 bases and 7 bases, there was a span of 21 bases. The germline V gene has CDR1 MDHEN and CDR2 SYDVKM. This CDR3 is 16 amino acids long. CDR3 protein: CASSPRTGRVENEQFF. In DNA form, the CDR3 reads TGTGCCAGCAGTCCCCGGACAGGGAGGGTGGAGAATGAGCAGTTCTTC.

As concerns this clone: Other DNA sequences within the sample encode an identical CDR3. This chain joins TRBV5-6 and TRBJ1-2; D ambiguous. There are 13 residues in the CDR3. V was pared by 0 bases and J by 4 bases, with 7 bases between. The germline V gene encodes CDR1 SGHDT and CDR2 YYEEEE. CDR3 nucleotides: TGTGCCAGCAGCTTGGGCGGGGTCTATGGCTACACCTTC. Amino acid sequence: CASSLGGVYGYTF.

This clone was seen only once. The chain combines TRBV15 with TRBJ2-5, with D unresolved. Trimming cost V 2 bases and J 1 base, with 8 bases left between them. Looked up from germline, CDR1 is LNHNV and CDR2 is YYDKDF (reference sequence). CDR3 length equals 14 residues. The CDR3 is CATSRSRVQETQYF. The CDR3 nucleotides read TGTGCCACCAGCAGATCACGGGTCCAAGAGACCCAGTACTTC.

This clone was counted once. In the same sample, other DNA sequences code for this CDR3. The chain combines TRBV18 with TRBJ1-1; D remains ambiguous. The germline V gene encodes CDR1 KGHSH and CDR2 LQKENI. The CDR3 runs to 12 residues. Between the trimmed V and J ends, which lost 2 bases and 0 bases, there was a span of 1 base. CDR3 sequence: CASSPMNTEAFF. The DNA of the CDR3 is TGTGCCAGCTCACCAATGAACACTGAAGCTTTCTTT.

Concerning this clone itself: Other DNA sequences in the sample encode the same CDR3. The chain has TRBV27 and TRBJ1-5; D not certain. V was trimmed by 6 bases and J by 3 bases, leaving 6 bases between them. CDR1 and CDR2 (germline): MNHEY, SMNVEV (reference sequence). The length of the CDR3 is 12 residues. CDR3 DNA sequence: TGTGCCAGCAGCCACAACAATCAGCCCCAGCATTTT. Translating it yields CASSHNNQPQHF.

This chain links TRBV28 with TRBJ2-1, with TRBD2 matching 8 bases. Trimming removed 0 bases from V and 4 bases from J; junction bases left unmatched: 5. There are 16 residues in the CDR3. CDR1 and CDR2 (germline): MDHEN, SYDVKM. This CDR3 is CASSLWASGFYNEQFF. DNA for the CDR3: TGTGCCAGCAGTTTATGGGCTAGCGGGTTTTACAATGAGCAGTTCTTC.

The chain recombines TRBV4-1 with TRBJ2-2; D gene ambiguous. Looked up from germline, CDR1 is MGHRA and CDR2 is YSYEKL. Trimming removed 3 bases at V and 4 bases at J, with 6 bases between. This CDR3 region has 13 residues. CDR3 residues: CASSQLFTGELFF. In DNA form, the CDR3 reads TGCGCCAGCAGCCAGCTTTTCACCGGGGAGCTGTTTTTT.

The chain couples TRBV11-2 to TRBJ2-7; 7 bases fit TRBD2. Germline V gene data show CDR1 as SGHAT and CDR2 as FQNNGV. This CDR3 is built from 15 residues. The ends lost 6 bases at V and 2 bases at J; junction bases unmatched: 10. The CDR3 DNA reads TGTGCCAGCAGTAACTCTAGCGGCCCACCCTACGAGCAGTACTTC. As protein: CASSNSSGPPYEQYF.

The genes are TRBV13 and TRBJ2-6; D may be TRBD1 or TRBD2 (5 bases each). The CDR3 consists of 15 residues. Germline V gives CDR1 PRHDT, CDR2 FYEKMQ (reference sequence). V was pared by 4 bases and J by 2 bases, with 9 bases between. The CDR3 region is CASSWGSAGANVLTF. In DNA, the CDR3 is TGTGCCAGCAGCTGGGGGTCCGCTGGGGCCAACGTCCTGACTTTC.

With respect to this clone: Different DNA sequences within this sample yield the same CDR3. This sequence joins TRBV27 and TRBJ1-5, with a tentative D call TRBD1 (5 bases). Trimming removed 2 bases at V and 2 bases at J, with 10 bases between. Germline assignment: CDR1 MNHEY and CDR2 SMNVEV (reference sequence). This CDR3 comprises 15 residues. The CDR3: CASSLGGVGNQPQHF. The CDR3 DNA reads as TGTGCCAGCAGTTTAGGGGGGGTTGGCAATCAGCCCCAGCATTTT.

The V call is TRBV28, the J call TRBJ1-5; D is ambiguous. Trimming left V 2 bases short and J 4 bases short, with 6 bases between. CDR1 is MDHEN and CDR2 is SYDVKM in the germline V gene. The CDR3 has 13 amino acids. The CDR3 here is CASSLIQNQPQHF. Here the CDR3 DNA reads TGTGCCAGCAGTTTAATACAGAATCAGCCCCAGCATTTT.

The chain employs TRBV9 and TRBJ2-7, with 11 bases fitting TRBD1. Germline V gene data show CDR1 as SGDLS and CDR2 as YYNGEE. The CDR3 is 15 residues long. The trim removed 3 bases at V and 7 bases at J, leaving 9 bases unmatched. The CDR3 DNA is TGTGCCAGCAGCGCCGGGACAGGGGGGCTATGGGAGCAGTACTTC. The encoded protein is CASSAGTGGLWEQYF.

This clone has only one observation. The V gene is TRBV19, the J gene TRBJ2-3, with 8 bases aligning to TRBD2. The ends lost 5 bases at V and 2 bases at J; junction bases unmatched: 12. The CDR3 length is 17 residues. Germline V CDR1 and CDR2: LNHDA, SQIVND (reference sequence). This CDR3 reads CASSLAAEAGATDTQYF. In DNA, the CDR3 is TGTGCCAGTAGTCTGGCCGCTGAAGCGGGAGCCACAGATACGCAGTATTTT.

The rearrangement links TRBV7-9 to TRBJ2-3, with 9 positions matching TRBD2. The CDR3 contains 16 residues. J was trimmed by 4 bases and V by 5 bases; bases with no gene match: 10. Germline values: CDR1 SEHNR, CDR2 FQNEAQ (reference sequence). CDR3 in amino acids: CASSQLAGRLADTQYF. The CDR3, as DNA: TGTGCCAGCAGCCAGCTAGCGGGGAGATTGGCAGATACGCAGTATTTT.

The rearrangement joins TRBV2 to TRBJ2-1, with D perhaps matching TRBD2 (5 bases). The V gene's germline CDR1 is SNHLY and CDR2 FYNNEI. V shed 6 bases and J shed 9 bases, with 24 bases lying between them. This CDR3 contains 16 residues. CDR3 bases: TGTGCCAGCAGCCCACCCCGGGATCCCCTCGATTGTGAGCAGTTCTTC. Translation: CASSPPRDPLDCEQFF.

The chain joins TRBV6-5 to TRBJ2-7, with D possibly being TRBD1 (5 bases). The germline gives CDR1 MNHEY, CDR2 SVGAGI. The CDR3 is made up of 14 amino acids. V lost 2 bases and J 6 bases, leaving 14 bases between the germline ends. CDR3 in DNA: TGTGCCAGCAGTTACGGTGCAGGGCCTTTCGAGCAGTACTTC. As protein: CASSYGAGPFEQYF.

Worth noting for this clone: The sample has other DNA sequences that encode this CDR3 too. The chain links TRBV7-6 to TRBJ2-1, with 11 positions matching TRBD2. The CDR3 length is 16 residues. J was trimmed by 0 bases and V by 5 bases; bases with no gene match: 3. The germline V gene has CDR1 SGHVS and CDR2 FNYEAQ. The CDR3 DNA reads TGTGCCAGCAGCCCCACTAGCGGGAGCTCCTACAATGAGCAGTTCTTC. This codes for CASSPTSGSSYNEQFF.

With regard to this clone: This sample also contains other DNA sequences that code for the same CDR3. The genes are TRBV29-1 and TRBJ2-7; the D gene is possibly TRBD2 (6 bases). The CDR3 totals 11 residues. Trimming removed 4 bases at V and 3 bases at J, with 7 bases between. The V gene's germline CDR1 is SQVTM and CDR2 ANQGSEA. The CDR3 loop reads CSVGGGYEQYF. The CDR3 bases are TGCAGCGTTGGGGGAGGCTACGAGCAGTACTTC.

J is TRBJ1-6 and V is TRBV28; possible D gene TRBD1, 5 bases. Germline-derived CDR1 and CDR2 are MDHEN and SYDVKM. The CDR3 has 19 amino acids. V lost 3 bases and J lost 0, with 18 bases in between. CDR3: CASSFPGVGGSSYNSPLHF. The CDR3 region has the DNA TGTGCCAGCAGTTTCCCCGGGGTTGGGGGGAGCTCCTATAATTCACCCCTCCACTTT. The full variable domain, with the rest looked up from reference TRBV28 and TRBJ1-6, is DVKVTQSSRYLVKRTGEKVFLECVQDMDHENMFWYRQDPGLGLRLIYFSYDVKMKEKGDIPEGYSVSREKKERFSLILESASTNQTSMYLCASSFPGVGGSSYNSPLHFGNGTRLTVT.

Details on this clone: The same CDR3 arises from other DNA sequences in this sample as well. The chain is built from TRBV27 and TRBJ2-7, with a weak D call TRBD2 (5 bases). This CDR3 has 14 residues. CDR1 is MNHEY and CDR2 is SMNVEV in the germline V gene (reference sequence). Trimming pared 5 bases from V and 2 bases from J, leaving 13 bases between. DNA of the CDR3: TGTGCCAGCAGTCCTCGTGGAGGTACCTACGAGCAGTACTTC. This encodes CASSPRGGTYEQYF.

The CDR3 loop is CASSDPEVYYNEQFF. The DNA of the CDR3 is TGCGCCAGCAGTGATCCGGAGGTCTACTACAATGAGCAGTTCTTC. J is TRBJ2-1 and V is TRBV10-1, with TRBD2 as a possible D gene (5 bases). This CDR3 region has 15 residues. The germline CDR1 and CDR2 sequences are WNHNN and SYGVQD (reference sequence). Between the trimmed V and J ends, which lost 3 bases and 3 bases, there was a span of 12 bases.

Comments on this clone: Other DNA sequences in this specimen translate into the identical CDR3. The chain has TRBV27 and TRBJ2-7; D gene ambiguous. This CDR3 is 13 amino acids long. In germline, CDR1 is MNHEY, CDR2 SMNVEV (reference sequence). Trimming took 0 bases from V and 6 from J, leaving 9 bases between them. The CDR3 nucleotides are TGTGCCAGCAGTTTATCTTTGGGCAGCGAGCAGTACTTC. Translation gives CASSLSLGSEQYF.

In its sample, this clone was seen a few times. J is TRBJ1-3 and V is TRBV7-9; D ambiguous. V lost 5 bases to trimming and J lost 0 bases, with 14 bases between them. The CDR3 covers 16 residues. Per germline, CDR1 SEHNR and CDR2 FQNEAQ (reference sequence). For the CDR3, the DNA is TGTGCCAGCAGCCCCCCGGACGGGAGCTCTGGAAACACCATATATTTT. This sequence encodes CASSPPDGSSGNTIYF.